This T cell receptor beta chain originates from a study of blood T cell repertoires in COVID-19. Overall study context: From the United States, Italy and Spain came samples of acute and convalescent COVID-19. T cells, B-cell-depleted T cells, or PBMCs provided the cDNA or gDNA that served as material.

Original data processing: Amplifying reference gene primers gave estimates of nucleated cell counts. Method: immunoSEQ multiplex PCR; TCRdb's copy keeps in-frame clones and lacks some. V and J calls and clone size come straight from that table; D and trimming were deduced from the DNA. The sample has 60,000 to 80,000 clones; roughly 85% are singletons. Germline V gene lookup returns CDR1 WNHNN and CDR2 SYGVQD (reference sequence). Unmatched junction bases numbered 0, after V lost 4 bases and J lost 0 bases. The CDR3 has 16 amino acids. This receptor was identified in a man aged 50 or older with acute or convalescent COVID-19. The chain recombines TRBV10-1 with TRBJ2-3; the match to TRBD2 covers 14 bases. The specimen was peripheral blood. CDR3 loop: CASSGTSGRSTDTQYF. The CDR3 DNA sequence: TGCGCCAGCAGTGGGACTAGCGGGAGGAGCACAGATACGCAGTATTTT.